Listed here are 9 T cell receptor beta chains from one sample, sequenced in a study of identical twins. TCRdb re-called the 5' RACE reads with MiXCR, one entry per CDR3 protein. The table shows 450,000 to 650,000 distinct CDR3 sequences, with roughly 9.5% occurring only once. The data also belong to a second study, concerning yellow fever vaccine responses in identical twins.

The sequenced sample was PBMCs. These receptor sequences come from a woman between 18 and 29 years old in good health.

This clonotype was counted ten times or more. CDR3 nucleotide sequence: TGTGCCAGCAGTTACGGACCTATTAGCACAGATACGCAGTATTTT. Encoded protein: CASSYGPISTDTQYF. The genes are TRBV6-5 and TRBJ2-3; D is ambiguous. Trimming took off 2 bases at V and 0 bases at J, with 9 bases between the two ends. The CDR3 covers 15 residues. Per germline, CDR1 MNHEY and CDR2 SVGAGI.

Many counts were recorded for this clonotype. This chain joins TRBV10-1 and TRBJ2-1, with D uncertain. V was cut by 4 bases and J by 4 bases, with 11 bases left in between. Germline V gene sequence: CDR1 WNHNN, CDR2 SYGVQD (reference sequence). The CDR3 has 14 amino acids. CDR3 in amino acids: CASSVNGEYNEQFF. The CDR3 region has the DNA TGCGCCAGCAGTGTAAACGGCGAATACAATGAGCAGTTCTTC.

This clonotype came up many times. The rearrangement joins TRBV24-1 to TRBJ2-1; D may correspond to TRBD1 or TRBD2 (7 bases each). Germline V gene data show CDR1 as KGHDR and CDR2 as SFDVKD. This CDR3 has 17 residues. Trimming stripped 3 bases from V and 4 bases from J, with 18 bases between. The chain's CDR3 is CATSDRGPGRAYNEQFF. CDR3 DNA: TGTGCCACCAGTGATAGGGGGCCGGGGAGGGCTTACAATGAGCAGTTCTTC.

This clonotype was detected only a few times. J is TRBJ2-1 and V is TRBV5-8, with D tentatively TRBD2 (6 bases). The CDR3 runs 14 residues. CDR1 and CDR2 from the germline V gene are SGHTS and YDEGEE. The V gene lost 1 base and the J gene lost 7 bases, with 12 bases spanning the gap. The CDR3 loop is CASSLSGWGNEQFF. The DNA for the CDR3 is TGTGCCAGCAGCTTGAGCGGGTGGGGGAATGAGCAGTTCTTC.

The V call is TRBV11-2, the J call TRBJ1-1; 12 nucleotides align to TRBD1. The V gene's germline CDR1 is SGHAT and CDR2 FQNNGV. Losses at the gene ends were 3 bases for V and 8 bases for J; bases not matched to a gene: 4. This CDR3 spans 14 amino acids. The DNA of the CDR3 is TGTGCCAGCAGCTTGGGGACAGGGGGCCGGGAAGCTTTCTTT. Translating gives CASSLGTGGREAFF.

This clonotype occurred a few times. V usage is TRBV5-5 and J usage is TRBJ2-5, with 7 bases lining up with TRBD2. Losses at the gene ends were 4 bases for V and 7 bases for J; bases not matched to a gene: 19. The germline V gene has CDR1 SGHKS and CDR2 YYEKEE (reference sequence). The CDR3 is 17 residues long. DNA of the CDR3: TGTGCCAGCAGCCCCTTCGGGTCTAGCGGTGGGCCGGGGACCCAGTACTTC. Protein: CASSPFGSSGGPGTQYF. Based on the CDR3 plus reference TRBV5-5 and TRBJ2-5, the full variable domain is DAGVTQSPTHLIKTRGQQVTLRCSPISGHKSVSWYQQVLGQGPQFIFQYYEKEERGRGNFPDRFSARQFPNYSSELNVNALLLGDSALYLCASSPFGSSGGPGTQYFGPGTRLLVL.

The chain joins TRBV7-2 to TRBJ2-3; 8 bases align to TRBD1. Trimming removed 3 bases from V and 4 bases from J; junction bases left unmatched: 3. The CDR3 has 14 amino acids. Germline V gene data show CDR1 as SGHTA and CDR2 as FQGNSA. Written as DNA, the CDR3 is TGTGCCAGCAGCTTCCGACAGGGGTCAGATACGCAGTATTTT. Encoded protein: CASSFRQGSDTQYF.

This clonotype came up many times. The J gene is TRBJ2-1, the V gene TRBV7-9, with 7 nucleotides matching TRBD1. This CDR3 spans 14 amino acids. With 3 bases clipped from V and 9 bases from J, the junction kept 8 bases outside the gene matches. From germline, CDR1 is SEHNR and CDR2 FQNEAQ (reference sequence). The CDR3 sequence is CASSFRQGESEQFF. The DNA for the CDR3 is TGTGCCAGCAGCTTTCGACAGGGCGAGAGTGAGCAGTTCTTC.

This clonotype was counted many times. V gene TRBV29-1 combines with J gene TRBJ2-7; 12 bases agree with TRBD1. The CDR3 consists of 14 residues. Germline CDR1 is SQVTM and CDR2 is ANQGSEA. Trimming at V came to 6 bases and at J to 7 bases, leaving 10 bases not matched to a gene. CDR3 DNA sequence: TGCAGCGTCCAAGAGGGACAGGGGGCGCAGGAGCAGTACTTC. Translating gives CSVQEGQGAQEQYF.